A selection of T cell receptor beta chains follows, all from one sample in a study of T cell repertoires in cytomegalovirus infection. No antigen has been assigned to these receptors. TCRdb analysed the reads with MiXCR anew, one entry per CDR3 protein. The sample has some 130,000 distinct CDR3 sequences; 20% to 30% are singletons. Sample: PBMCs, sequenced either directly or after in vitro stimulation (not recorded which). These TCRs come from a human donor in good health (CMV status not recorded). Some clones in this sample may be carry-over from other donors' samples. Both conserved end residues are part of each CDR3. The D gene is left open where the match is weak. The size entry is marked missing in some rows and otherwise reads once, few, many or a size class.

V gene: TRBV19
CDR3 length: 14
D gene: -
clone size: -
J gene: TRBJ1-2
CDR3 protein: CASSKMRGNYGYTF
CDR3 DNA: TGTGCCAGTAGCAAAATGCGGGGGAACTATGGCTACACCTTC

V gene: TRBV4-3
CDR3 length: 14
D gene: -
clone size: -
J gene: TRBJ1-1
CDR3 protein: CASSLRVEVAEAFF
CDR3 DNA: TGCGCCAGCAGCCTCAGGGTGGAGGTGGCTGAAGCTTTCTTT

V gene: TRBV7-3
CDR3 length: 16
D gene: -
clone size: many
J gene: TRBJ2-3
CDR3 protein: CASTHGGPIMADTQYF
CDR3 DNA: TGTGCCAGCACCCATGGGGGACCCATCATGGCGGATACGCAGTATTTT

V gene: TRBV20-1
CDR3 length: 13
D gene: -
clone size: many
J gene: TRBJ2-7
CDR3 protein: CSARSRRSYEQYF
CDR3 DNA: TGCAGTGCTAGGTCGCGACGCTCCTACGAGCAGTACTTC

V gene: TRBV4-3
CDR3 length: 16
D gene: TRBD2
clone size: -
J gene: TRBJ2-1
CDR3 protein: CASSQDTRGAYNEQFF
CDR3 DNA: TGCGCCAGCAGCCAAGATACTCGGGGGGCCTACAATGAGCAGTTCTTC

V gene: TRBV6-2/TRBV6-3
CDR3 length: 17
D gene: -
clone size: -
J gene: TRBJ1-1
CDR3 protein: CASSYSIPPGVNTEAFF
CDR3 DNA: TGTGCCAGCAGTTACTCGATTCCCCCAGGGGTGAACACTGAAGCTTTCTTT

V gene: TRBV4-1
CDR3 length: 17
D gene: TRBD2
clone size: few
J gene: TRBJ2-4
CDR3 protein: CASSQDGTSGITDIQYF
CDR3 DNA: TGCGCCAGCAGCCAAGACGGGACTAGCGGGATAACAGACATTCAGTACTTC

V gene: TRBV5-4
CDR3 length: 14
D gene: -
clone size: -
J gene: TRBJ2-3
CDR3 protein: CASSLWGAPDTQYF
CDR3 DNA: TGTGCCAGCAGCTTGTGGGGGGCGCCAGATACGCAGTATTTT

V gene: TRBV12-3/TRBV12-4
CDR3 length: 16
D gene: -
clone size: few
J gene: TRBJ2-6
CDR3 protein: CASSLGLAMGANVLTF
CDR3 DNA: TGTGCCAGCAGCCTAGGGCTAGCGATGGGGGCCAACGTCCTGACTTTC

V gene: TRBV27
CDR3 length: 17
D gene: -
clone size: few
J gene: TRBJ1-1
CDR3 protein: CASSLSAAFQMNTEAFF
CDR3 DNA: TGTGCCAGCAGTTTATCGGCCGCATTCCAGATGAACACTGAAGCTTTCTTT

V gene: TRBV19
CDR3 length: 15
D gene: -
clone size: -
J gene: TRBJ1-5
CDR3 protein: CASQLITWVEQPQHF
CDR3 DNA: TGTGCCAGTCAGTTAATAACATGGGTTGAACAGCCCCAGCATTTT

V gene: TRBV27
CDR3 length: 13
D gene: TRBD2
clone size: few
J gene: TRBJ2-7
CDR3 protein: CASSPRGGWEQYF
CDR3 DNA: TGTGCCAGCAGCCCTAGGGGAGGGTGGGAGCAGTACTTC

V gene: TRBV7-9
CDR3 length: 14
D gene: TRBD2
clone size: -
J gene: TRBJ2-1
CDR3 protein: CASGGLADYNEQFF
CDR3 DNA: TGTGCCAGCGGAGGACTAGCGGACTACAATGAGCAGTTCTTC

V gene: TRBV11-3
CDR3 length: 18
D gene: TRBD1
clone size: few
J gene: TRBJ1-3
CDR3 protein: CASSLDGRDRLPGNTIYF
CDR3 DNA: TGTGCCAGCAGCTTAGACGGGCGGGACAGGCTTCCTGGAAACACCATATATTTT

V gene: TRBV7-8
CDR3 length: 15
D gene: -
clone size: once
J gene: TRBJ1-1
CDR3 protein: CASSTRVPGWTEAFF
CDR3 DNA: TGTGCCAGCAGCACCCGGGTACCTGGGTGGACTGAAGCTTTCTTT

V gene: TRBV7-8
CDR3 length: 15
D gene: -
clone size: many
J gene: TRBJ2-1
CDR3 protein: CASSLNRVAYNEQFF
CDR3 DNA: TGTGCCAGCAGCTTAAATCGGGTCGCCTACAATGAGCAGTTCTTC